This T cell receptor (beta chain) was documented in a study of CD4 and CD8 cells across lung adenocarcinoma regions. TCRdb reprocessed the PCR reads with MiXCR, giving one entry per CDR3 protein. The sample contains some 27,000 distinct CDR3 sequences, around 53% of which appear only once. Germline CDR1 MNHNS, CDR2 SASEGT. This CDR3 has 16 amino acids. Donors had localized lung adenocarcinoma, a non-small cell lung cancer. This TCR was recovered from a male donor with lung adenocarcinoma. The CD4 and CD8 labels of this study may be unreliable. The chain combines TRBV6-1 with TRBJ2-3; 7 nucleotides align to TRBD2. The end of the DNA aligns better with TRBJ2-7, so the J call may be wrong. Material for sequencing was CD8+ T cells from the center of a lung tumor. The CDR3 reads CASSEAGGGVRETQYF. CDR3 nucleotides: TGTGCCAGCAGTGAAGCCGGGGGAGGGGTTCGAGAGACGCAGTACTTC.